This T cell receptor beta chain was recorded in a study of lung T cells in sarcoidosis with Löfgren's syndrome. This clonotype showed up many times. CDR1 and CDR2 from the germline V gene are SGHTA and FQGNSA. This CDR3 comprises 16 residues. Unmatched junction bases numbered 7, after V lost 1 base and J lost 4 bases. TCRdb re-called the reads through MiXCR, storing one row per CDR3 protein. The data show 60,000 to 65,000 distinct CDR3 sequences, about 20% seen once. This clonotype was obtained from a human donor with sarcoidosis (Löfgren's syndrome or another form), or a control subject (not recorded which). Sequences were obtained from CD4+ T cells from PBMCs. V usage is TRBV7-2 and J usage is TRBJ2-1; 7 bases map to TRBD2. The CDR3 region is CASSLVRLAVYNEQFF. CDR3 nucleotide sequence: TGTGCCAGCAGCTTAGTAAGGCTAGCGGTGTACAATGAGCAGTTCTTC.